A single sample is the source of the 17 T cell receptor beta chains below, sequenced in a study of T cells after yellow fever vaccination. One entry per CDR3 protein results from TCRdb running MiXCR on the 5' RACE reads. The sample lists hundreds of thousands of distinct CDR3 sequences; around 16% were seen once. The specimen was PBMCs, collected about 5 days after the first yellow fever vaccination. Receptors originate from a man younger than 35 who received the YFV17D yellow fever vaccine.

This chain connects TRBV6-2 or TRBV6-3 to TRBJ2-7, with D possibly called TRBD1 or TRBD2 (6 bases each). V was clipped by 7 bases and J by 2 bases, with 18 bases between them. Germline lookup yields CDR1 MNHEY and CDR2 SVGEGT. The CDR3 extends over 15 amino acids. The CDR3 DNA sequence: TGTGCCAGCACTTCCCCGCCGGGGGCCGCCTACGAGCAGTACTTC. Translating gives CASTSPPGAAYEQYF.

A note on this clonotype: The germline gene is not matched at one end of the junction; a read error may be the cause. For the CDR3, the DNA is TGTGTCAGCAGCCCGGGACAGGGGTCAGAGACCCAGTACTTC. Translation: CVSSPGQGSETQYF. The genes are TRBV7-2 and TRBJ2-5, with 10 bases lining up with TRBD1. This CDR3 is 14 amino acids long. Per the germline V gene, CDR1 is SGHTA and CDR2 is FQGNSA.

Concerning this clonotype: With a much larger clone just one base away, this may be a read error. The chain couples TRBV3-1 to TRBJ1-4; 8 bases line up with TRBD1. Germline assignment: CDR1 LGHDT and CDR2 YNNKEL (reference sequence). The CDR3 consists of 15 residues. The CDR3: CATSQRQGKTEKLFF. CDR3 DNA sequence: TGTGCCACCAGCCAACGACAGGGGAAGACTGAAAAACTGTTTTTT.

There are many counts of this clonotype. The rearrangement uses TRBV12-3 or TRBV12-4 and TRBJ2-5; perhaps TRBD2 as D (6 bases). The CDR3 extends over 12 amino acids. V gave up 7 bases and J gave up 4 bases, with 10 bases separating them. CDR3 sequence: CASTVGGETQYF. The CDR3, as DNA: TGTGCCAGCACCGTCGGGGGAGAGACCCAGTACTTC.

This clonotype was seen just once. This chain joins TRBV11-2 and TRBJ1-2; 8 bases agree with TRBD1. The CDR3 extends over 15 amino acids. After removal of 1 base from V and 6 bases from J, the junction contained 7 bases not matched to a gene. Germline CDR1 SGHAT, CDR2 FQNNGV. CDR3 in DNA: TGTGCCAGCAGCTTAGGTGCAGGGGGCAGGAATGGCTACACCTTC. Translating gives CASSLGAGGRNGYTF.

V usage is TRBV29-1 and J usage is TRBJ1-1; D unclear. The CDR3 extends over 12 amino acids. V was cut by 1 base and J by 4 bases, with 7 bases left in between. Germline V lookup: CDR1 SQVTM, CDR2 ANQGSEA. This CDR3 reads CSVEGEGTEAFF. DNA for the CDR3: TGCAGCGTTGAAGGGGAGGGCACTGAAGCTTTCTTT.

The CDR3 coding sequence is TGTGCCAGCACCCGGCAGGCTAGCGGGGGTAACAATGAGCAGTTCTTC. Amino acid sequence: CASTRQASGGNNEQFF. V is TRBV6-1 and J is TRBJ2-1, with TRBD2 identical over 10 bases. V trimming: 7 bases; J trimming: 5 bases; junction bases outside the gene matches: 11. The germline V gene has CDR1 MNHNS and CDR2 SASEGT. The CDR3 covers 16 residues.

A few counts support this clonotype. V usage is TRBV12-3 or TRBV12-4 and J usage is TRBJ1-1, with D hard to call. V lost 2 bases and J 3 bases, leaving 10 bases between the germline ends. CDR3 length: 14 residues. CDR3 residues: CASSLTSGDTEAFF. In DNA, the CDR3 is TGTGCCAGCAGTTTAACTTCCGGGGACACTGAAGCTTTCTTT.

This chain uses TRBV7-2 with TRBJ1-2, with unresolved D. Trimming took off 5 bases at V and 6 bases at J, with 16 bases between the two ends. Germline V CDR1 and CDR2: SGHTA, FQGNSA. This CDR3 is 14 amino acids long. The DNA for the CDR3 is TGTGCCAGCAGCCCCTCTCTGGGAAGAGATGGCTACACCTTC. Its protein is CASSPSLGRDGYTF.

This clonotype has ten or more counts. The V and J genes are TRBV12-3 or TRBV12-4 and TRBJ2-3; TRBD2 matches at 9 bases. CDR3 length: 15 amino acids. After removal of 2 bases from V and 1 base from J, the junction contained 1 base not matched to a gene. CDR3 amino acids: CASSLIAGGTDTQYF. The DNA of the CDR3 is TGTGCCAGCAGTTTAATAGCGGGGGGCACAGATACGCAGTATTTT.

The sample holds many counts of this clonotype. The chain has TRBV29-1 and TRBJ2-7, with 8 bases identical to TRBD1. This CDR3 is 11 amino acids long. Trimming removed 7 bases from V and 7 bases from J; junction bases left unmatched: 6. CDR1 and CDR2 from the germline V gene are SQVTM and ANQGSEA. The CDR3 spells CSAEQGVEQYV. The DNA of the CDR3 is TGCAGCGCCGAACAGGGGGTGGAGCAGTACGTC.

The genes are TRBV18 and TRBJ1-5, with 7 positions matching TRBD1. The V gene's germline CDR1 is KGHSH and CDR2 LQKENI. The length of the CDR3 is 14 residues. The V gene end was trimmed by 1 base and the J gene end by 3 bases; junction bases not matched to a gene: 0. The CDR3 here is CASSPQGANQPQHF. CDR3 DNA: TGTGCCAGCTCACCACAGGGGGCCAATCAGCCCCAGCATTTT.

The V and J genes are TRBV6-2 or TRBV6-3 and TRBJ2-5; possibly TRBD2 for D (5 bases). CDR3 size: 13 residues. Germline loops: CDR1 MNHEY, CDR2 SVGEGT. The V end lost 0 bases, the J end lost 4 bases, and 6 bases lay between the germline ends. CDR3 nucleotide sequence: TGTGCCAGCAGTTACTCCAGCGGAGAGACCCAGTACTTC. Translated: CASSYSSGETQYF.

This clonotype has just a few counts. The chain couples TRBV11-3 to TRBJ2-5; D is uncertain. The V and J ends lost 5 bases and 2 bases respectively, with 12 bases between them. The CDR3 is 14 amino acids. CDR1 and CDR2 from the germline V gene are SGHNT and YENEEA. The CDR3 nucleotides are TGTGCCAGCAGCCAGAGGAATGGACAAGAGACCCAGTACTTC. Translation gives CASSQRNGQETQYF.

In its sample, this clonotype was seen a few times. V usage is TRBV3-1 and J usage is TRBJ1-1; possibly TRBD1 for D (6 bases). Germline V gene data show CDR1 as LGHDT and CDR2 as YNNKEL (reference sequence). V shed 5 bases and J shed 4 bases, with 17 bases lying between them. This CDR3 is built from 15 residues. The CDR3 reads CASSYNTGIVTEAFF. DNA for the CDR3: TGTGCCAGCAGCTACAATACAGGGATAGTCACTGAAGCTTTCTTT.

The chain carries TRBV15 and TRBJ2-3, with 11 bases that match TRBD2. V shed 4 bases and J 6 bases; nucleotides not matched to a gene: 21. This CDR3 comprises 20 residues. Germline V gene lookup returns CDR1 LNHNV and CDR2 YYDKDF (reference sequence). The CDR3 DNA follows: TGTGCCACCAGCAAGTACTTGACTCAGCCCCTTAGCGGGGGGGTGGATACGCAGTATTTT. It specifies CATSKYLTQPLSGGVDTQYF.

J is TRBJ2-1 and V is TRBV7-9; D is ambiguous. Trimming left V 5 bases short and J 6 bases short, with 14 bases between. Germline V lookup: CDR1 SEHNR, CDR2 FQNEAQ (reference sequence). The CDR3 extends over 14 amino acids. The CDR3 region has the DNA TGTGCCAGCAGCCGCGGCCGGAGTTTCAATGAGCAGTTCTTC. The encoded protein is CASSRGRSFNEQFF.